The clone carrying this T cell receptor beta chain showed up just a few times. Its specificity is unknown. The record originates from a study of beta chain features in type 1 diabetes. Study-wide findings and caveats: Shortening that was moderate but significant affected the TCRB CDR3s of Type 1 diabetes patients in all four CD4+ subsets. More deletions and fewer insertions at VDJ junctions were seen in type 1 diabetes patients.

Reverse transcribing all isolated RNA meant expressed TCRB transcripts were sequenced. Profiled with immunoSEQ multiplex PCR; TCRdb holds only in-frame clones, not every one. The table shows 100,000 to 150,000 clones, with roughly 17% occurring only once. It was via CD45RO/CCR7/CD25/CD127/CD95/CD27 that CD4+ naive, central memory, regulatory and stem cell-like memory cells were sorted. In germline, CDR1 is MNHEY, CDR2 SVGAGI. CDR3 length: 11 residues. With 10 bases removed from V and 9 bases from J, the gap between germline ends came to 14 bases. The V gene is TRBV6-5, the J gene TRBJ2-3, with D uncertain. Sequencing was carried out using central memory CD4+ T cells from blood. This clonotype originated in a young man with type 1 diabetes. CDR3: CAIDVGSTQYF. CDR3 coding DNA: TGTGCCATAGACGTGGGGTCAACGCAGTATTTT.